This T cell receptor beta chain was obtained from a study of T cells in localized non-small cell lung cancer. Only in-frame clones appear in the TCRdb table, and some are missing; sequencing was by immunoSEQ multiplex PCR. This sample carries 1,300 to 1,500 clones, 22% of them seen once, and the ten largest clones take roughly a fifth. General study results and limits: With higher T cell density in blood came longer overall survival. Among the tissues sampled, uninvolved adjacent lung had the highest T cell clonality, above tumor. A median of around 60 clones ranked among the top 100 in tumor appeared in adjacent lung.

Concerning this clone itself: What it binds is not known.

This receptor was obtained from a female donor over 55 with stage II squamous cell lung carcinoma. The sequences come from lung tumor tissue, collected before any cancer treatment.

The CDR3 coding sequence is TGTGCCAGCGGAACAGGGCAAAAGACCCAGTACTTC. Encoded protein: CASGTGQKTQYF. The chain links TRBV25-1 to TRBJ2-5, with a tentative D call TRBD1 (6 bases). Trimming pared 8 bases from V and 6 bases from J, leaving 13 bases between. Germline CDR1 reads MGHDK; CDR2 reads SYGVNS. This CDR3 has 12 amino acids.